This T cell receptor beta chain was recovered during a study of CD8+CD57+ T cells in acquired aplastic anemia (dated by TCRdb to 2016 to 2018). Looking at the study overall: A mean of about 3.2 ug of DNA, ranging from about 0.19 to 27.4 ug, was extracted from sorted CD4+ and CD8+ cells. An average of about 10 million reads for CD4+ cells and roughly 11 million reads for CD8+ cells was obtained from healthy donor samples.

This clonotype was found many times. There is no known antigen for this receptor. No quality values exist for individual bases; no much larger clone is one base distant. The study deep-sequenced TCR repertoires of sorted CD4+ and CD8+ blood T cells from severe aplastic anemia patients and healthy subjects. Ficoll-Paque density gradient centrifugation was used to isolate peripheral blood mononuclear cells. Before DNA extraction, CD4+ and CD8+ T cells were sorted by FACS or by magnetic beads. TCR beta VDJ combination and CDR3 sequence profiling used genomic DNA as the template. TCR repertoire sequencing was run on an Illumina HiSeq 2000. The published analysis was carried out like this. TRBV/TRBJ rearrangement plots, CDR3 size and DJ length profiles, and Simpson's diversity index were used to evaluate the repertoires. The immunodominant clone was defined as the most abundant DNA sequence in deep sequencing data. CDR3 amino acid sequences were screened for sharing across subjects and were compared with published repertoires and the VDJdb database. In TCRdb, the public reads were trimmed at Q25 with fastp and aligned with MiXCR, with productive beta chains retained. Each record represents a unique CDR3 protein, reported with the most common genes and DNA among its rows. Clone size and V and J calls follow TCRdb, not the original study. The sample table shows about 420,000 distinct CDR3 sequences, and around 68% are seen once. The top ten clonotypes cover 4% of the sample.

V lost 5 bases and J lost 5 bases; the stretch between them is 18 bases long. The germline V gene specifies SGHTA as CDR1 and FQGNSA as CDR2. From its cysteine to its phenylalanine, the CDR3 spans 15 amino acids. Of the read, only the CDR3 DNA is kept; its 45 bases are in frame from base 1. Overall results and qualifications from the work: Although roughly 29 CD8+ CDR3 sequences were shared by patients and controls, these sequences appeared highly expressed in patients and within the immunodominant clones of patients. CD8+ Simpson's diversity did not differ significantly between patients and healthy controls (P=0.060).

The V and J segments used are TRBV7-2 and TRBJ2-5; tentative D gene TRBD1, with 5 bases matching. The sequencing sample was made of sorted CD4+, CD8+, or CD8+CD57+ T cells (not recorded which) from PBMCs. This TCR was recovered from a human donor in good health, serving as a control. The CDR3 protein sequence reads: CASSPPAAGRETQYF. The sequenced DNA is TGTGCCAGCAGCCCCCCTGCGGCAGGGCGGGAGACCCAGTACTTC.